One sample yielded the 6 T cell receptor beta chains listed below, sequenced in a study of blood T cell repertoires in COVID-19. The data were produced by immunoSEQ multiplex PCR, yet TCRdb's version contains in-frame clones alone and is incomplete. The data show 100,000 to 150,000 clones, with around 86% seen just once and approximately 6.6% held by the top ten. The sequenced sample consisted of peripheral blood. These receptor sequences come from a man at least 80 years old with active or convalescent COVID-19.

The chain joins TRBV7-8 to TRBJ1-1; D unclear. The V and J ends lost 2 bases and 1 base respectively, with 8 bases between them. Germline CDR1 SGHVS, CDR2 FQNEAQ. This CDR3 comprises 14 residues. CDR3 amino acids: CASSLSGKNTEAFF. As DNA, the CDR3 is TGTGCCAGCAGCTTATCGGGAAAGAACACTGAAGCTTTCTTT. Variable domain in full (rest from reference TRBV7-8 and TRBJ1-1): GAGVSQSPRYKVAKRGQDVALRCDPISGHVSLFWYQQALGQGPEFLTYFQNEAQLDKSGLPSDRFFAERPEGSVSTLKIQRTQQEDSAVYLCASSLSGKNTEAFFGQGTRLTVV.

The rearrangement links TRBV24-1 to TRBJ2-7, with 10 bases matching TRBD1. CDR3 length: 16 amino acids. V was clipped by 4 bases and J by 6 bases; unmatched bases: 11. From germline, CDR1 is KGHDR and CDR2 SFDVKD. CDR3 in DNA: TGTGCCACCAGTGACTCTCGACAGGGGGCTTCCAGCGAGCAGTACTTC. This sequence encodes CATSDSRQGASSEQYF.

The V call is TRBV18, the J call TRBJ1-2; possibly TRBD1 for D (6 bases). Germline values: CDR1 KGHSH, CDR2 LQKENI. CDR3 size: 16 residues. The V end lost 4 bases, the J end lost 4 bases, and 19 bases lay between the germline ends. CDR3 in amino acids: CASSQSNTGQLYGYTF. CDR3 nucleotide sequence: TGTGCCAGCTCACAATCCAACACCGGACAGCTCTATGGCTACACCTTC.

About this clone itself: The junction does not match germline at one end; this may be a read error. V and J are TRBV15 and TRBJ2-4; 7 bases fit TRBD2. Germline V CDR1 and CDR2: LNHNV, YYDKDF (reference sequence). The CDR3 has 14 residues. In DNA, the CDR3 is TGTGCCACCTCTCCCCCTAGCGGAGTAAGTGGGAGGTCCTTC. This translates into CATSPPSGVSGRSF.

The V gene is TRBV7-9, the J gene TRBJ2-5, with 7 bases aligning to TRBD1. CDR1 and CDR2 (germline): SEHNR, FQNEAQ (reference sequence). This CDR3 has 15 amino acids. V dropped 3 bases and J dropped 5; count of bases not matched to a gene: 9. CDR3 residues: CASSFTGEGLETQYF. CDR3 DNA sequence: TGTGCCAGCAGCTTTACAGGGGAAGGTTTGGAGACCCAGTACTTC.

This chain uses TRBV10-3 with TRBJ2-3; 8 nucleotides line up with TRBD2. V shed 2 bases, J shed 6 bases, and the junction held 16 bases outside the gene matches. The germline V gene has CDR1 ENHRY and CDR2 SYGVKD. The CDR3 totals 18 residues. The DNA for the CDR3 is TGTGCCATCAGTGAGCCTCTAGGGACTAGTCTTCGTAGCGATACGCAGTATTTT. Translating it yields CAISEPLGTSLRSDTQYF.